This T cell receptor beta chain is drawn from a study of OX40 agonist ivuxolimab in advanced cancers. Whole-study context: Those treated in dose escalation had hepatocellular carcinoma, melanoma, renal cell cancer or head and neck cancer.

Looked up from germline, CDR1 is SQVTM and CDR2 is ANQGSEA. J gave up 10 bases and V 0 bases, and 7 bases lay outside the gene matches. The CDR3 length is 13 residues. Repertoires were generated with immunoSEQ multiplex PCR, while TCRdb's copy carries only in-frame clones and drops some. The table has 15,000 to 20,000 clones, 80% to 85% seen once. Systemic immunosuppression or a history of autoimmune disease excluded patients. The receptor was derived from an adult with an advanced solid tumor such as melanoma, head and neck, liver or kidney cancer. The material was CD4+ or CD8+ T cells sorted from blood, obtained in a trial of the OX40 agonist ivuxolimab. The chain joins TRBV29-1 to TRBJ1-1; 8 bases are a match to TRBD1. CDR3 in amino acids: CSVEDRRGHGAFF. In DNA form, the CDR3 reads TGCAGCGTTGAAGACCGCAGGGGGCATGGAGCTTTCTTT. Looking up the rest from reference TRBV29-1 and TRBJ1-1 gives the full variable domain: SAVISQKPSRDICQRGTSLTIQCQVDSQVTMMFWYRQQPGQSLTLIATANQGSEATYESGFVIDKFPISRPNLTFSTLTVSNMSPEDSSIYLCSVEDRRGHGAFFGQGTRLTVV.